This TCR beta chain was retrieved from a study of Graves' ophthalmopathy and Graves' hyperthyroidism. Whole-study results and caveats: A majority of expanded thyroid clonotypes exceeding 0.001 frequency were likewise present in blood.

Ophthalmopathy donors were characterized by moderate-to-severe activity, CAS of at least 3, NOSPECS of at least 4, and duration under 3 months. Additional autoimmune diseases, uncontrolled infections, pregnancy or lactation disqualified patients. PBMCs were isolated by Ficoll-Paque density gradient centrifugation, using 8 to 10 ml of fresh peripheral blood as the starting material. Looked up from germline, CDR1 is DFQATT and CDR2 is SNEGSKA (reference sequence). With 0 bases clipped from V and 4 bases from J, the junction kept 8 bases outside the gene matches. This CDR3 contains 16 residues. Using RNA transcripts, the TCR beta CDR3 regions were amplified. HTBI primers were used in a first-round RT-PCR, which preceded a second-round multiplex PCR. TCRdb itself ran the multiplex PCR reads through MiXCR, one entry per CDR3 protein. The table has approximately 500,000 distinct CDR3 sequences, around 14% seen once.

Note on this clonotype: The antigen is not known.

The sample was blood. This receptor was identified in a woman in her 30s with Graves' ophthalmopathy. The V and J genes are TRBV20-1 and TRBJ2-2; 7 bases match TRBD1. Here the CDR3 DNA reads TGCAGTGCTAGAGAAGCGACAGGGAGAAGCACCGGGGAGCTGTTTTTT. This codes for CSAREATGRSTGELFF.